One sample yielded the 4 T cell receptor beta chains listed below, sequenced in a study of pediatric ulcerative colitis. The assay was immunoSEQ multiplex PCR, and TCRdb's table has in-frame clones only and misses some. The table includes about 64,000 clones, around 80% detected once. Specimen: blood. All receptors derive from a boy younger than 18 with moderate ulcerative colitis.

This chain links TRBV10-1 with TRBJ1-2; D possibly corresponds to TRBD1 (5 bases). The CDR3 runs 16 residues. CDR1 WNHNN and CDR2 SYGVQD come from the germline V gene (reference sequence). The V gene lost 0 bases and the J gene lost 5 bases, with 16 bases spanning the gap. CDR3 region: CASSESGRTQFYGYTF. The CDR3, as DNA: TGCGCCAGCAGTGAGTCGGGACGGACGCAGTTTTATGGCTACACCTTC.

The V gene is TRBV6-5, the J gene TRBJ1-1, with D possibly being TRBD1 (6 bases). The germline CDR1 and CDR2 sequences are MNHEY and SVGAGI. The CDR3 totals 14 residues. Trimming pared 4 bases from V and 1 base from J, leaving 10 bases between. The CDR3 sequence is CASSFDRPNTEAFF. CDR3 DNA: TGTGCCAGCAGTTTCGACAGGCCGAACACTGAAGCTTTCTTT.

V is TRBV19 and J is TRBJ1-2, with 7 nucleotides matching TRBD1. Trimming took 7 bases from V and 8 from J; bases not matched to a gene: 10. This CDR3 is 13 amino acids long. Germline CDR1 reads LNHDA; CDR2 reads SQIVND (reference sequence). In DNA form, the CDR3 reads TGTGCCAGTACTTACGTCCAGGGGGTAGGCTACACCTTC. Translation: CASTYVQGVGYTF.

The DNA for the CDR3 is TGCGCCAGCAGCCAGAGGGACAGGGTCCGGGAGACCCAGTACTTC. It encodes CASSQRDRVRETQYF. The rearrangement uses TRBV4-1 and TRBJ2-5, with 9 positions matching TRBD1. J lost 5 bases, V lost 3 bases, and 7 bases had no gene match. The CDR3 is made up of 15 amino acids. The germline gives CDR1 MGHRA, CDR2 YSYEKL.